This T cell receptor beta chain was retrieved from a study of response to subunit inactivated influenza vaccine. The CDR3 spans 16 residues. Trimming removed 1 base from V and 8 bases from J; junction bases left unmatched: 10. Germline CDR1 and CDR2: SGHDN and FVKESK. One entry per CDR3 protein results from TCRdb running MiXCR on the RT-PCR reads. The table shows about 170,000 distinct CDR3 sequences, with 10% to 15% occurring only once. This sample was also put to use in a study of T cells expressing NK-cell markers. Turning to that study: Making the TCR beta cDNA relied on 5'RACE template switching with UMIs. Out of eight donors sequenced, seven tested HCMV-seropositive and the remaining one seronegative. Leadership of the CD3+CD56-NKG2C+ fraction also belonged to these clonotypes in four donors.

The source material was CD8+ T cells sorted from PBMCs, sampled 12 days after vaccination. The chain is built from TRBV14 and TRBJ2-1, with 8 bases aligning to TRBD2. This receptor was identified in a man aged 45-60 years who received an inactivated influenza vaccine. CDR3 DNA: TGTGCCAGCAGCCAAGCTTCGGCGGGAGGATTCGATGAGCAGTTCTTC. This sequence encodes CASSQASAGGFDEQFF.